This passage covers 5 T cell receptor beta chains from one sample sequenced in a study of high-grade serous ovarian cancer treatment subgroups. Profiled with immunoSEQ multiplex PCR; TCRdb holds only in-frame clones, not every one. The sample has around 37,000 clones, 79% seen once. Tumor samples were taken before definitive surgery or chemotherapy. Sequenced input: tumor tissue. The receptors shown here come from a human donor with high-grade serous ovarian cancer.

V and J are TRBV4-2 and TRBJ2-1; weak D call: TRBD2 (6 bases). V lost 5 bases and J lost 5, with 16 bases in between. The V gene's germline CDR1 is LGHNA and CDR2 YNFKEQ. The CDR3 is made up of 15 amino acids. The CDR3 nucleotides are TGTGCCAGCAGCTTGGAGGGTTATACCGACAATGAGCAGTTCTTC. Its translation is CASSLEGYTDNEQFF.

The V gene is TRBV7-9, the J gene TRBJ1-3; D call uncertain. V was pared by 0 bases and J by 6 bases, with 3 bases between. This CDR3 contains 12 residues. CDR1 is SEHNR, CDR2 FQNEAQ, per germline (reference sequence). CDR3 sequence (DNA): TGTGCCAGCAGCTTAGCAGAAAACACCATATATTTT. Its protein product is CASSLAENTIYF.

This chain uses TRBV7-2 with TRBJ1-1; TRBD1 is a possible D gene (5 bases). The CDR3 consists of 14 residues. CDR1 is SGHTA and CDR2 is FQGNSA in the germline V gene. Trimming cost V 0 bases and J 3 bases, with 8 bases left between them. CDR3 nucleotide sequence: TGTGCCAGCAGCTTAGCGGGGGTTCACACTGAAGCTTTCTTT. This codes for CASSLAGVHTEAFF.

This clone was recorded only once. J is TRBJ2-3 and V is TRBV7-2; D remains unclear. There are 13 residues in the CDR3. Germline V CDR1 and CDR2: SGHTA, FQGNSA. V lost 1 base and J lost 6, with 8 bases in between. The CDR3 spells CASSLVSYDTQYF. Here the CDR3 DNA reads TGTGCCAGCAGCTTAGTATCTTACGATACGCAGTATTTT.

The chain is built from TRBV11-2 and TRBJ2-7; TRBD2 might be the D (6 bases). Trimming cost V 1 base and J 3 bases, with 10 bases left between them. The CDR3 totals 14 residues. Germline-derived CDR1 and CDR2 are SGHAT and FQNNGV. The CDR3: CASSLGLVDYEQYF. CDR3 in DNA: TGTGCCAGCAGCTTAGGACTAGTTGACTACGAGCAGTACTTC.